This T cell receptor beta chain appears in the sequencing data of a study of shared clonotypes between healthy human individuals (dated by TCRdb to the early 2020s). Notes on the research overall: The cohort comprised a couple of women and a few men aged 18 to 49 years. Between about 0.94 and 8.9 billion PBMCs per donor were obtained by leukapheresis. To estimate repertoire size and how much clonotypes are shared between individuals, the study performed deep sequencing of blood TCR repertoires from 4 to 6 healthy adults. Different laboratories and diverse techniques were used to prepare libraries and sequence TCR repertoires, to increase sequencing depth and limit assay-specific biases. For each donor, CD4 naive and CD4 memory were each given three plates, CD8 naive was given two plates, and CD8 memory was given one plate. General conclusions and limits of the study: The genetic and exposure-history diversity represented was limited by the small number of donors. Incomplete sequencing was indicated by rarefaction of sorted-subset datasets, despite the large sequencing depth. Sampling was restricted to blood, and TCR repertoires in tissue are likely to differ from TCR repertoires in blood. Clonotypes shared by all four sorted-subset donors showed higher generation probabilities than non-shared clonotypes. Across a few donors, approximately 5% of naive CD4, 3% to 3.5% of naive CD8, about 2.3% of memory CD4, and around 0.4% of memory CD8 clonotypes were shared. Naive subsets generally had larger estimated clonotype richness than memory subsets. Pairwise subsampling indicated that sequencing depth was expected to affect the degree of clonotype sharing among donors.

Healthy HIV-negative adults with no recently reported acute infections or vaccinations were included as donors. Every donor was a Caucasian adult residing in Nashville, Tennessee, USA. Magnetic negative selection was used to enrich CD4+ T cells, after which naive cells were positively selected on CD45RA and the negative fraction became the memory subset. Blood was collected by leukapheresis, and PBMCs were isolated by Ficoll-Histopaque density gradient centrifugation and then cryopreserved in liquid nitrogen vapor phase. Analytical flow cytometry was used to check the purity and quantity of every magnetically sorted T cell population. From each sorted fraction, genomic DNA was isolated and quantified by UV absorbance on a Nanodrop 2000c. On this clone: Its antigen is not yet known. No much larger clone exists at a distance of one base, and base qualities are not known.

TCR CDR3 regions were amplified from genomic DNA by multiplex PCR using the deep immunoSEQ assay. For each cell subset, the extracted genomic DNA was distributed evenly across all wells of several immunoSEQ 96-well plates, and each plate served as one replicate. For sorted subsets, each replicate PCR was loaded with about 0.2 ug genomic DNA, equivalent to 30,000 or so T cell genomes. Purified libraries were measured with a Qubit 3.0 fluorometer, size-checked on a Bioanalyzer 2100, and measured again with the KAPA Library Quantification kit. A separate single-read 150-cycle Illumina NextSeq 550 flow cell was used to sequence each immunoSEQ 96-well plate. The source study handled its data this way. Because only junctional sequences without quality scores were contained in the immunoSEQ output, filtering matching that applied to full-length reads could not be performed. To assign V/J genes and CDR3, sequences were annotated against IMGT germline references using PyIR, a Python wrapper for IgBLAST v1.9. Reads were removed for weak V/J assignments (E-value above 1e-6), missing CDR3, stop codons, out-of-frame junctions, or ambiguous translated residues. A V3J clonotype was defined by an identical inferred V gene, J gene, and CDR3 amino acid sequence. To compute the percentage overlap between repertoires, the number of shared unique clonotypes was divided by the size of the smaller repertoire. Richness of each repertoire was evaluated using RTK rarefaction, the Chao1 estimator, and Recon v2.1 estimates of unobserved clonotypes. Generation probabilities were computed with OLGA for all TCRbeta clonotypes obtained by the gDNA method from several donors. TCRdb re-hosts the immuneACCESS table, in-frame sequences only. Its copies lack some clones; in the studies checked, an unresolved V gene accounts for under half of them, and the cause for the rest is not known. The D gene and trimming were derived from the DNA, and the V and J assignments and clone size from that table. The sample records about 2.4 million clones, 93% of which are singletons. The top ten constitute 0.36% of the sample.

The CDR3 sequence holds 15 residues, the cysteine and phenylalanine included. The DNA shown is the 45-base CDR3, in frame from base 1. Trimmed from V: 3 bases; trimmed from J: 3 bases; junction bases lacking a gene match: 4. CDR1 MGHRA and CDR2 YSYEKL were looked up in the germline V gene. The chain links TRBV4-1 with TRBJ2-5, and 10 junction bases match TRBD1. The receptor was isolated from a man between 18 and 35 years old in good health. Some clones in this sample may be carry-over from other donors' samples. Sequenced material: naive CD4+ T cells from PBMCs. The cell subset or site label corresponds to: CD45RA+ positively selected. The encoded CDR3 is CASSQTGTGEETQYF. The bases are TGCGCCAGCAGCCAGACCGGGACAGGGGAAGAGACCCAGTACTTC.